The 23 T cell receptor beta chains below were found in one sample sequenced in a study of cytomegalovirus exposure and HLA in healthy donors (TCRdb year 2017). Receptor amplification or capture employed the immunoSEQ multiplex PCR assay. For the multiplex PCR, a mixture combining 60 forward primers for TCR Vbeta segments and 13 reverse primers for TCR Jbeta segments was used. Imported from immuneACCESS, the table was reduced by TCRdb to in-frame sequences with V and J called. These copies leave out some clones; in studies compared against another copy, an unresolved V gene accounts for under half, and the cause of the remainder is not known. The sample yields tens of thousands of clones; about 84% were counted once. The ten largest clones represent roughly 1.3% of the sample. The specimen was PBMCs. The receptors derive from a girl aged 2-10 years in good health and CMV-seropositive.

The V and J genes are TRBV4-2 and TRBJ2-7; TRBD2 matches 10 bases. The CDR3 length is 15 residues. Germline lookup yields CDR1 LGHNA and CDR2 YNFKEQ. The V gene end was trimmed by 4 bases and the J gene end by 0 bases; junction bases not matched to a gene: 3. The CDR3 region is CASSRSSGSSYEQYF. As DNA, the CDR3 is TGTGCCAGCAGCCGGTCTAGCGGGAGCTCCTACGAGCAGTACTTC.

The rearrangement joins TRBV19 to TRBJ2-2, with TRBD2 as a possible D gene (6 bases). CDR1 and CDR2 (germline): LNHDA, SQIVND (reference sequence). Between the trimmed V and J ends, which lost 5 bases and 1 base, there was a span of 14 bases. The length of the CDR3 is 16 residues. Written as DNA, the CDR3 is TGTGCCAGTAGTCCCCGGGGTAGCGGGAACACCGGGGAGCTGTTTTTT. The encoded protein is CASSPRGSGNTGELFF.

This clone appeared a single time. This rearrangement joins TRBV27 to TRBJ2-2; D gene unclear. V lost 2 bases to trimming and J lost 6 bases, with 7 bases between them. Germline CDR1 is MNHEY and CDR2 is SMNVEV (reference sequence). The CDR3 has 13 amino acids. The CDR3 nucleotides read TGTGCCAGCAGTTTAGTCGGGTCCGGGGAGCTGTTTTTT. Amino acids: CASSLVGSGELFF.

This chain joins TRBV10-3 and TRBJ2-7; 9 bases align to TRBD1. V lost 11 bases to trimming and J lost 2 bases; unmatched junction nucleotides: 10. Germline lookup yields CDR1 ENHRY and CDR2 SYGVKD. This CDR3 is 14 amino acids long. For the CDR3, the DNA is TGTGCCGCGACCGACGGGACAGGGCCCTACGAGCAGTACTTC. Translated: CAATDGTGPYEQYF.

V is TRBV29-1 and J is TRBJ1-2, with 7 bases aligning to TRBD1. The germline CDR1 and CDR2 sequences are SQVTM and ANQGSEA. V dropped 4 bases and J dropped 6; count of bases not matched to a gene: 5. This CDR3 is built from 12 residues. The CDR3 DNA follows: TGCAGCGTTGGCCCCGGGACAGATGGCTACACCTTC. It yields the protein CSVGPGTDGYTF.

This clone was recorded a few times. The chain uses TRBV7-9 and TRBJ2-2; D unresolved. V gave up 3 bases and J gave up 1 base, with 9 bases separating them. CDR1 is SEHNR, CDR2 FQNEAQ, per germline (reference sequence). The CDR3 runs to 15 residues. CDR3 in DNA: TGTGCCAGCAGCTTCGGCCAGGTGAACACCGGGGAGCTGTTTTTT. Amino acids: CASSFGQVNTGELFF. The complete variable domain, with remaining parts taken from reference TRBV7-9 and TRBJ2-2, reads DTGVSQNPRHKITKRGQNVTFRCDPISEHNRLYWYRQTLGQGPEFLTYFQNEAQLEKSRLLSDRFSAERPKGSFSTLEIQRTEQGDSAMYLCASSFGQVNTGELFFGEGSRLTVL.

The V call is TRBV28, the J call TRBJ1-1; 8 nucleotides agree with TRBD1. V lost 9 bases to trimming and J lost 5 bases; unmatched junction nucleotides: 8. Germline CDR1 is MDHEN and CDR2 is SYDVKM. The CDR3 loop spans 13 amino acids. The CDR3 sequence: CASGWTGRTEAFF. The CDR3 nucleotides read TGTGCCAGTGGGTGGACAGGGAGGACTGAAGCTTTCTTT. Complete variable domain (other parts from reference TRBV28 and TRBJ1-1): DVKVTQSSRYLVKRTGEKVFLECVQDMDHENMFWYRQDPGLGLRLIYFSYDVKMKEKGDIPEGYSVSREKKERFSLILESASTNQTSMYLCASGWTGRTEAFFGQGTRLTVV.

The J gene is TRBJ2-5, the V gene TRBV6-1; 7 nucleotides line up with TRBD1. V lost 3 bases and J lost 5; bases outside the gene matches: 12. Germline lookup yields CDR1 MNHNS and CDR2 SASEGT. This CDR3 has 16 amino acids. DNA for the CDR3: TGTGCCAGCAGTGACGACTCCGGGACAGCAAAGGAGACCCAGTACTTC. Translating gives CASSDDSGTAKETQYF.

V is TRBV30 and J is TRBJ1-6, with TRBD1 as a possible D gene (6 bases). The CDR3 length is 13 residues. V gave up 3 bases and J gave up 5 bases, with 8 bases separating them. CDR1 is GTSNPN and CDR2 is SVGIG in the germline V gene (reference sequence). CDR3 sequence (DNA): TGTGCCTGGAGGGGGGGGCATAATTCACCCCTCCACTTT. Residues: CAWRGGHNSPLHF.

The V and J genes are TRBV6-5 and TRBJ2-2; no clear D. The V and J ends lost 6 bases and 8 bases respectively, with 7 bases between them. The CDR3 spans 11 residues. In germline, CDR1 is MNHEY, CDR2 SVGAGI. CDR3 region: CASRLRGELFF. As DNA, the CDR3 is TGTGCCAGCAGGCTACGGGGGGAGCTGTTTTTT.

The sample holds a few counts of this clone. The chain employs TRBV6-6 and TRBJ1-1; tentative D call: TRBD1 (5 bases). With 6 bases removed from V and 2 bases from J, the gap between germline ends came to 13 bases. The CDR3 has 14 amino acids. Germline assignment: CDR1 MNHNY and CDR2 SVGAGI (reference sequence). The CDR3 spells CASRYVQGNTEAFF. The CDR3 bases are TGTGCCAGCAGATATGTCCAGGGCAACACTGAAGCTTTCTTT.

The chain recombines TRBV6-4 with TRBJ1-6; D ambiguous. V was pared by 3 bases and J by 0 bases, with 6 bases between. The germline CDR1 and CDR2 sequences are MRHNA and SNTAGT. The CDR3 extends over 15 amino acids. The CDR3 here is CASSEQSSYNSPLHF. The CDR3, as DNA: TGTGCCAGCAGTGAACAGAGCTCCTATAATTCACCCCTCCACTTT.

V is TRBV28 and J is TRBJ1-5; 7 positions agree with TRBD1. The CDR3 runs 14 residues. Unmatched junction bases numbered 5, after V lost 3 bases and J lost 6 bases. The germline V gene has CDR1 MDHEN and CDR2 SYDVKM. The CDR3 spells CASSFLQGPQPQHF. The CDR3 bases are TGTGCCAGCAGTTTCTTACAGGGGCCTCAGCCCCAGCATTTT.

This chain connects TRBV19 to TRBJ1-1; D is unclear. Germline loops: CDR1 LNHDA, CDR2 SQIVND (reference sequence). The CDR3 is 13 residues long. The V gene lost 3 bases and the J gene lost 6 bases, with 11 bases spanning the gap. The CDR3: CASSIQMSAEAFF. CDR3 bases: TGTGCCAGTAGTATTCAGATGTCCGCTGAAGCTTTCTTT.

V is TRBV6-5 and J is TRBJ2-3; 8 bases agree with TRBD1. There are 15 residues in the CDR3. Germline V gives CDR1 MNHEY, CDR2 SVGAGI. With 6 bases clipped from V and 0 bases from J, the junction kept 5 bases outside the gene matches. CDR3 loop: CASRHQGASTDTQYF. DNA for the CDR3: TGTGCCAGCAGACATCAGGGGGCTAGCACAGATACGCAGTATTTT.

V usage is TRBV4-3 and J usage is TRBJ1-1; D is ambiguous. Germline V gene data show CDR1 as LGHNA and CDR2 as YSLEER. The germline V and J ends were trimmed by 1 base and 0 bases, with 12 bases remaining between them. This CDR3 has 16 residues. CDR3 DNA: TGCGCCAGCAGCCAAGTTGTGGAGAATATGAACACTGAAGCTTTCTTT. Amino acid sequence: CASSQVVENMNTEAFF.

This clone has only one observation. CDR3 sequence (DNA): TGCAGCGTTAACTCCCGGGTCGAGCAGTACTTC. It specifies CSVNSRVEQYF. The chain combines TRBV29-1 with TRBJ2-7; D gene uncertain. V shed 5 bases and J shed 6 bases, with 11 bases lying between them. Per the germline V gene, CDR1 is SQVTM and CDR2 is ANQGSEA. The CDR3 length is 11 residues.

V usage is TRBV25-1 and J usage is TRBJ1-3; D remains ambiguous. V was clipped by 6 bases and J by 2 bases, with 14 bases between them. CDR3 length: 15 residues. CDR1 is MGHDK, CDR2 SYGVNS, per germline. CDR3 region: CASSTPGVTGNTIYF. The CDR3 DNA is TGTGCCAGCAGCACCCCCGGGGTAACTGGAAACACCATATATTTT.

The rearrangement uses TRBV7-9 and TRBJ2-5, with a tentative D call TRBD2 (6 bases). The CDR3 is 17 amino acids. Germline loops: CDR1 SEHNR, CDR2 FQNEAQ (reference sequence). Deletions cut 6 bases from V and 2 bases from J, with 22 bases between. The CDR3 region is CASRGLGETGLQETQYF. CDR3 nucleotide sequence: TGTGCCAGCAGGGGTCTTGGCGAGACCGGACTACAAGAGACCCAGTACTTC.

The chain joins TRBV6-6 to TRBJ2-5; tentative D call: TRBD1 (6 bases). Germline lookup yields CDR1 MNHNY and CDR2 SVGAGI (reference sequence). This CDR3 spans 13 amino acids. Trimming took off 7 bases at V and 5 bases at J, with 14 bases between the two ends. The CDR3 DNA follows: TGTGCCAGCATTAAAGTTACAGGGGAGACCCAGTACTTC. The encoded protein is CASIKVTGETQYF.

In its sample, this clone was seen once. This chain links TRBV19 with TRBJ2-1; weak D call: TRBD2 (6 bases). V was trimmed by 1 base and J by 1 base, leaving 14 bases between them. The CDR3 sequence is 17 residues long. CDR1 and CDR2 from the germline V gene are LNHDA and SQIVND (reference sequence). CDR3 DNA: TGTGCCAGTAGTATAGGGGCCGGAGGGTCGTCCTACAATGAGCAGTTCTTC. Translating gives CASSIGAGGSSYNEQFF.

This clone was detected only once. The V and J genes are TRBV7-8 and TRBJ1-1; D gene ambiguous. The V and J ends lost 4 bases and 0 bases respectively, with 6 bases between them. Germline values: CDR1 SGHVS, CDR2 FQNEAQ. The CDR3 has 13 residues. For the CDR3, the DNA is TGTGCCAGCAGCTCAAACATGAACACTGAAGCTTTCTTT. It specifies CASSSNMNTEAFF.

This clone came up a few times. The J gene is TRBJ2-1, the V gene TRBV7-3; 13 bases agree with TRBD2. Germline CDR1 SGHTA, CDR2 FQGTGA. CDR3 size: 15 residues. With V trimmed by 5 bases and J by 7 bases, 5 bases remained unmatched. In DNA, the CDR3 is TGTGCCAGCAGCCAAGGGACTAGCGGGATGAATGAGCAGTTCTTC. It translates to CASSQGTSGMNEQFF.